Listed below are T cell receptor beta chains from one sample, sequenced in a study of human T cells and chemical hapten exposure. Each CDR3 protein is one row after TCRdb ran MiXCR on the RACE reads. This table has about 380,000 distinct CDR3 sequences, roughly 4.8% appearing once. Sequenced material: whole blood, taken in connection with sensitization to the hapten diphenylcyclopropenone (DPC). The receptors derive from a woman between 45 and 60 years old with alopecia areata. Some clones in this sample may be carry-over from other donors' samples. Both conserved end residues are part of each CDR3. A D gene is named only where the DNA matches it firmly. Where a row states a size, it is once, few, many or the class of an expanded clone; other rows omit it.

abundance: few; j_gene: TRBJ2-5; d_gene: NA; v_gene: TRBV11-2; len: 17; CDR3nt: TGTGCCAGCAGCCCGACTCCCGGGACCAACTTCCAAGAGACCCAGTACTTC; CDR3aa: CASSPTPGTNFQETQYF
abundance: few; j_gene: TRBJ2-1; d_gene: NA; v_gene: TRBV10-2; len: 14; CDR3nt: TGCGCCAGCAACCCTTCTAGCTTCCTCAATGAGCAGTTCTTC; CDR3aa: CASNPSSFLNEQFF
abundance: NA; j_gene: TRBJ2-3; d_gene: TRBD2; v_gene: TRBV11-2; len: 15; CDR3nt: TGTGCCAGCAGCCCACGGACGGGAGGAAGAGATACGCAGTATTTT; CDR3aa: CASSPRTGGRDTQYF
abundance: many; j_gene: TRBJ2-1; d_gene: TRBD1; v_gene: TRBV9; len: 16; CDR3nt: TGTGCCAGCAGCTCCCCCCCGGACAGGGCTGGGAATGAGCAGTTCTTC; CDR3aa: CASSSPPDRAGNEQFF
abundance: NA; j_gene: TRBJ1-5; d_gene: NA; v_gene: TRBV20-1; len: 14; CDR3nt: TGCAGTGCTAGATCTCCCGGGACAACTCAGCCCCAGCATTTT; CDR3aa: CSARSPGTTQPQHF
abundance: many; j_gene: TRBJ1-2; d_gene: NA; v_gene: TRBV4-1; len: 18; CDR3nt: TGCGCCAGCAGCCAAAGGGTAGTAGACGGATCATCTAACTATGGCTACACCTTC; CDR3aa: CASSQRVVDGSSNYGYTF
abundance: many; j_gene: TRBJ2-3; d_gene: NA; v_gene: TRBV29-1; len: 12; CDR3nt: TGCAGCGTAAGGGACTGGACAGATACGCAGTATTTT; CDR3aa: CSVRDWTDTQYF
abundance: many; j_gene: TRBJ2-3; d_gene: TRBD2; v_gene: TRBV3-1; len: 15; CDR3nt: TGTGCCAGCAGCCAAGAGCGGGGGGCCCTGGATACGCAGTATTTT; CDR3aa: CASSQERGALDTQYF
abundance: many; j_gene: TRBJ1-3; d_gene: NA; v_gene: TRBV6-5; len: 20; CDR3nt: TGTGCCAGCAGTTACTCGATTAGGGGTCCTTTGCAGCGCTCTGGAAACACCATATATTTT; CDR3aa: CASSYSIRGPLQRSGNTIYF
abundance: many; j_gene: TRBJ1-4; d_gene: NA; v_gene: TRBV27; len: 13; CDR3nt: TGTGCCAGCAGTTGGAGAAAGAATGAAAAACTGTTTTTT; CDR3aa: CASSWRKNEKLFF
abundance: few; j_gene: TRBJ2-2; d_gene: TRBD1; v_gene: TRBV6-5; len: 15; CDR3nt: TGTGCCAGCAGTCCTGGACAGGGAGGACCGGGGGAGCTGTTTTTT; CDR3aa: CASSPGQGGPGELFF
abundance: NA; j_gene: TRBJ2-7; d_gene: NA; v_gene: TRBV5-4; len: 14; CDR3nt: TGTGCCAGCAGCCCACGACAGGTTGGGAGCGAGCAGTACTTC; CDR3aa: CASSPRQVGSEQYF
abundance: NA; j_gene: TRBJ1-2; d_gene: TRBD1; v_gene: TRBV6-2/TRBV6-3; len: 17; CDR3nt: TGTGCCAGCAGACCAACGACAGGGCGAACCTTTAACTATGGCTACACCTTC; CDR3aa: CASRPTTGRTFNYGYTF
abundance: many; j_gene: TRBJ1-1; d_gene: NA; v_gene: TRBV29-1; len: 12; CDR3nt: TGCAGCGGTACTCTAATGAACACTGAAGCTTTCTTT; CDR3aa: CSGTLMNTEAFF
abundance: many; j_gene: TRBJ2-1; d_gene: NA; v_gene: TRBV24-1; len: 16; CDR3nt: TGTGCCACCAGTGATTCCTTCACAAGCTCCTACAATGAGCAGTTCTTC; CDR3aa: CATSDSFTSSYNEQFF
abundance: many; j_gene: TRBJ2-3; d_gene: TRBD2; v_gene: TRBV5-5; len: 15; CDR3nt: TGTGCCAGCAGCCCGACTAGCGCAACGACAGATACGCAGTATTTT; CDR3aa: CASSPTSATTDTQYF
abundance: many; j_gene: TRBJ1-5; d_gene: NA; v_gene: TRBV20-1; len: 16; CDR3nt: TGCAGTGCTCTTTCTTCCGGCGCCAAGGGGAGTCAGCCCCAGCATTTT; CDR3aa: CSALSSGAKGSQPQHF
abundance: few; j_gene: TRBJ1-4; d_gene: NA; v_gene: TRBV5-6; len: 15; CDR3nt: TGTGCCAGCAGCTTGGCAGGACGGCTGAATGAAAAACTGTTTTTT; CDR3aa: CASSLAGRLNEKLFF
abundance: many; j_gene: TRBJ2-5; d_gene: NA; v_gene: TRBV4-1; len: 14; CDR3nt: TGCGCCAGCAGCCTCCTCAGGGACGGAGAGACCCAGTACTTC; CDR3aa: CASSLLRDGETQYF
abundance: many; j_gene: TRBJ2-5; d_gene: TRBD2; v_gene: TRBV7-6; len: 14; CDR3nt: TGTGCCAGCAGCTTAAGACTAGCTAAAGAGACCCAGTACTTC; CDR3aa: CASSLRLAKETQYF
abundance: many; j_gene: TRBJ2-1; d_gene: NA; v_gene: TRBV12-1; len: 16; CDR3nt: TGTGCCAGCAGCTTTGATGGCGGGAGAGACGGGTGTGAGCAGTTCTTC; CDR3aa: CASSFDGGRDGCEQFF
abundance: many; j_gene: TRBJ2-3; d_gene: NA; v_gene: TRBV12-3/TRBV12-4; len: 15; CDR3nt: TGTGCCAGCAGCCTAGAAGACTGGAGCACAGATACGCAGTATTTT; CDR3aa: CASSLEDWSTDTQYF
abundance: few; j_gene: TRBJ2-1; d_gene: TRBD1; v_gene: TRBV7-9; len: 16; CDR3nt: TGTGCCAGCAGCCCAGATCGGGACAGGGGGTGGAATGAGCAGTTCTTC; CDR3aa: CASSPDRDRGWNEQFF
abundance: many; j_gene: TRBJ2-3; d_gene: NA; v_gene: TRBV9; len: 16; CDR3nt: TGTGCCAGCAGCGCCCCGCCCCCGGGGAGCACAGATACGCAGTATTTT; CDR3aa: CASSAPPPGSTDTQYF
abundance: many; j_gene: TRBJ2-3; d_gene: NA; v_gene: TRBV9; len: 14; CDR3nt: TGTGCCAGCAGCGCGTGGGGAGGCACAGATACGCAGTATTTT; CDR3aa: CASSAWGGTDTQYF
abundance: few; j_gene: TRBJ2-7; d_gene: TRBD2; v_gene: TRBV10-3; len: 14; CDR3nt: TGTGCCATCAGTGACCGACTAGCTGGCCACGAGCAGTACTTC; CDR3aa: CAISDRLAGHEQYF
abundance: many; j_gene: TRBJ2-1; d_gene: TRBD2; v_gene: TRBV7-7; len: 16; CDR3nt: TGTGCCAGCAGCTTCCCTAGCGGGTGGGCCTACAATGAGCAGTTCTTC; CDR3aa: CASSFPSGWAYNEQFF
abundance: many; j_gene: TRBJ2-3; d_gene: TRBD2; v_gene: TRBV20-1; len: 16; CDR3nt: TGCAGTGCTAGAGGGTCTAGCGGGGGCCGTGCAGATACGCAGTATTTT; CDR3aa: CSARGSSGGRADTQYF
abundance: NA; j_gene: TRBJ2-1; d_gene: TRBD2; v_gene: TRBV5-1; len: 14; CDR3nt: TGCGCCAGCAGCTACTCGGGACTAGCGGGAGAGCAGTTCTTC; CDR3aa: CASSYSGLAGEQFF
abundance: many; j_gene: TRBJ1-6; d_gene: NA; v_gene: TRBV6-6; len: 14; CDR3nt: TGTGCCAGCGGGGAGGGGTCGTATAATTCACCCCTCCACTTT; CDR3aa: CASGEGSYNSPLHF
abundance: few; j_gene: TRBJ2-3; d_gene: TRBD2; v_gene: TRBV2; len: 16; CDR3nt: TGTGCCAGCAGTGGGGCTAGCGGGGCACGCACAGATACGCAGTATTTT; CDR3aa: CASSGASGARTDTQYF
abundance: NA; j_gene: TRBJ2-5; d_gene: NA; v_gene: TRBV7-9; len: 14; CDR3nt: TGTGCCAGCAGCTTCCCCAGGGAGGTGGAGACCCAGTACTTC; CDR3aa: CASSFPREVETQYF